This T cell receptor beta chain was profiled in a study of shared clonotypes between healthy human individuals. Researchers ran the assay at a deep level. The protocol was immunoSEQ multiplex PCR, while the TCRdb copy is restricted to in-frame clones and leaves out a portion. The sample lists nearly 1 million clones, around 80% seen once, with over 1.3% in the top ten. The sequenced sample consisted of memory CD4+ T cells sorted from blood. Noted subset: CD45RA-negative fraction. This sequence originates from a man between 18 and 29 years old in good health.

In nucleotides, the CDR3 is TGCAGCGTTGGACTAGGGAACAATGAGCAGTTCTTC. This codes for CSVGLGNNEQFF. This rearrangement joins TRBV29-1 to TRBJ2-1, with D tentatively TRBD2 (6 bases). There are 12 residues in the CDR3. V shed 4 bases and J shed 5 bases, with 9 bases lying between them. CDR1 is SQVTM, CDR2 ANQGSEA, per germline.